This is a list of T cell receptor beta chains from one sample in a study of cytomegalovirus exposure and HLA in healthy donors. The data were produced by immunoSEQ multiplex PCR, yet TCRdb's version contains in-frame clones alone and is incomplete. The specimen's table records 35,000 to 45,000 clones. The sample was PBMCs. The receptors derive from a male donor in good health and CMV-seronegative. CDR3s include the opening cysteine and the closing phenylalanine or tryptophan. Each record gives: J gene, V gene, CDR3 protein.

TRBJ1-6,TRBV6-5,CASSSPRTGINSPLHF
TRBJ2-2,TRBV28,CASSFGFLAGGANTGELFF
TRBJ2-3,TRBV29-1,CSVEFRTGGDTDTQYF
TRBJ2-1,TRBV9,CASSVLLAGGRDEQFF
TRBJ1-2,TRBV7-2,CASSPGTHYGYTF
TRBJ2-3,TRBV6-4,CASSGSGGAGDTQYF
TRBJ1-2,TRBV10-3,CAIRTGTGEGGYTF
TRBJ1-5,TRBV28,CASRAGTGVRPQHF
TRBJ2-7,TRBV7-9,CASGGGEAIPYEQYF
TRBJ2-6,TRBV5-1,CASSFRTGDSGANVLTF
TRBJ2-5,TRBV11-3,CASSPTGIETQYF
TRBJ2-5,TRBV28,CASSSWTALQETQYF
TRBJ2-7,TRBV4-1,CASSQGDRGNEQYF
TRBJ2-7,TRBV5-1,CASSLAAGKGPYEQYF